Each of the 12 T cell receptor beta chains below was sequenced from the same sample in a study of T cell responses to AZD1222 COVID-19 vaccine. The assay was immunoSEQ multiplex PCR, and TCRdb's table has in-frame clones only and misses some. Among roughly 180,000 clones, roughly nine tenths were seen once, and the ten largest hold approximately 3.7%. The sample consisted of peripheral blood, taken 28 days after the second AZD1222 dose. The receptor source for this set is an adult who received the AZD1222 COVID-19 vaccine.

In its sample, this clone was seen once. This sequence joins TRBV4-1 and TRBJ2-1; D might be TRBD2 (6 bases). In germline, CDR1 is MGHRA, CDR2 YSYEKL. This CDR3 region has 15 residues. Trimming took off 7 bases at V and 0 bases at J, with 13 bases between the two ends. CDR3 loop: CASTYDGSSYNEQFF. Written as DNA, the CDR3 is TGCGCCAGCACCTACGACGGGAGCTCCTACAATGAGCAGTTCTTC.

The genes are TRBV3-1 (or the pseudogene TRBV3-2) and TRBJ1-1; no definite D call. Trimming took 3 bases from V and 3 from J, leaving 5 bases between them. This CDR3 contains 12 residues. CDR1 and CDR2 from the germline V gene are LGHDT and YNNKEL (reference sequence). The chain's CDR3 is CASSHRDTEAFF. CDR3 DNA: TGTGCCAGCAGCCATCGGGACACTGAAGCTTTCTTT.

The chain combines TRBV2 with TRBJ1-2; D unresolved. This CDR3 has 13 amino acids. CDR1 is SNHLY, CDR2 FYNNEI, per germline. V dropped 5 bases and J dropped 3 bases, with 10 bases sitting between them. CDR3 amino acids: CASSRLRDYGYTF. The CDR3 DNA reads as TGTGCCAGCAGTAGACTTAGGGACTATGGCTACACCTTC. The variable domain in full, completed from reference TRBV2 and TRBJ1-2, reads EPEVTQTPSHQVTQMGQEVILRCVPISNHLYFYWYRQILGQKVEFLVSFYNNEISEKSEIFDDQFSVERPDGSNFTLKIRSTKLEDSAMYFCASSRLRDYGYTFGSGTRLTVV.

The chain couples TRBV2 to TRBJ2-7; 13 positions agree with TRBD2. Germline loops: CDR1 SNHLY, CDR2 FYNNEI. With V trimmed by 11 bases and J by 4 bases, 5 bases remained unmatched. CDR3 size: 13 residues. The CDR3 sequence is CARGTSGTYEQYF. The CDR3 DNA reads TGTGCCCGCGGGACTAGCGGGACATACGAGCAGTACTTC.

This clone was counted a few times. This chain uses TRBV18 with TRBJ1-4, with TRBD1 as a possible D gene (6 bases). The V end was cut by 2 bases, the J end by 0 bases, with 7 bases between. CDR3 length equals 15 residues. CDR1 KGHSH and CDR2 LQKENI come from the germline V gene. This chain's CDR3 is CASSPNRATNEKLFF. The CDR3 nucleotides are TGTGCCAGCTCACCAAACAGGGCAACTAATGAAAAACTGTTTTTT.

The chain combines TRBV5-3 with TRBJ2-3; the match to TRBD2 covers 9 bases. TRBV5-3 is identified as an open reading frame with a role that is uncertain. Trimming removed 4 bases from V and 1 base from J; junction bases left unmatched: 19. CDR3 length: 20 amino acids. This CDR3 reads CARSLQTGKVAGVGTDTQYF. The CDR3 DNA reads TGTGCCAGAAGCCTACAGACAGGAAAGGTAGCGGGAGTTGGCACAGATACGCAGTATTTT.

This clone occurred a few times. This chain's CDR3 is CAISPQGLNYGYTF. In DNA form, the CDR3 reads TGTGCCATCAGCCCACAGGGGCTGAACTATGGCTACACCTTC. V usage is TRBV10-3 and J usage is TRBJ1-2; 7 bases agree with TRBD1. V dropped 6 bases and J dropped 2; count of bases not matched to a gene: 6. Germline V gene sequence: CDR1 ENHRY, CDR2 SYGVKD. CDR3 size: 14 residues.

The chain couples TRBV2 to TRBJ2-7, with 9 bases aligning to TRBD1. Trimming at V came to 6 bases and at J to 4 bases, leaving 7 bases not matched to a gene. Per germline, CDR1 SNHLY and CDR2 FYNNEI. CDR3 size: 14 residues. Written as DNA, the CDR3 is TGTGCCAGCAGATCGACAGGGGGTGGGTACGAGCAGTACTTC. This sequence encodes CASRSTGGGYEQYF.

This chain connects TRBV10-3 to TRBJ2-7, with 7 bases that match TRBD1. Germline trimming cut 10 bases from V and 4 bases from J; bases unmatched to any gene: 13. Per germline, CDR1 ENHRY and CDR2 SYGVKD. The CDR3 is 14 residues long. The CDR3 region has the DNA TGTGCCACCACCCCCTCGGGACAGATTTACGAGCAGTACTTC. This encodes CATTPSGQIYEQYF.

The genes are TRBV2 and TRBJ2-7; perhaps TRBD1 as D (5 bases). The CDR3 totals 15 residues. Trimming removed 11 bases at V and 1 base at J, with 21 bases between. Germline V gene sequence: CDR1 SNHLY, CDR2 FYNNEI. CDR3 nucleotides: TGTGCCGGCATCGGCCCCAGGGATATTTCCTACGAGCAGTACTTC. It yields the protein CAGIGPRDISYEQYF.

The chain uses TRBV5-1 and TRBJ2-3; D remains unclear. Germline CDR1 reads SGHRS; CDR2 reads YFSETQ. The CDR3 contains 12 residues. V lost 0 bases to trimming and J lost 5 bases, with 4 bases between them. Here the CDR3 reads CASSLEVDTQYF. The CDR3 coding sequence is TGCGCCAGCAGCTTGGAGGTAGATACGCAGTATTTT. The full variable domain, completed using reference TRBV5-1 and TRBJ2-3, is KAGVTQTPRYLIKTRGQQVTLSCSPISGHRSVSWYQQTPGQGLQFLFEYFSETQRNKGNFPGRFSGRQFSNSRSEMNVSTLELGDSALYLCASSLEVDTQYFGPGTRLTVL.

This CDR3 reads CASSLNSRGQGPQHF. The CDR3 DNA sequence: TGTGCCAGCAGCCTCAATTCCAGGGGGCAGGGTCCCCAGCATTTT. This chain joins TRBV7-2 and TRBJ1-5; 8 bases align to TRBD1. Unmatched junction bases numbered 13, after V lost 5 bases and J lost 10 bases. Per the germline V gene, CDR1 is SGHTA and CDR2 is FQGNSA. The CDR3 has 15 residues.